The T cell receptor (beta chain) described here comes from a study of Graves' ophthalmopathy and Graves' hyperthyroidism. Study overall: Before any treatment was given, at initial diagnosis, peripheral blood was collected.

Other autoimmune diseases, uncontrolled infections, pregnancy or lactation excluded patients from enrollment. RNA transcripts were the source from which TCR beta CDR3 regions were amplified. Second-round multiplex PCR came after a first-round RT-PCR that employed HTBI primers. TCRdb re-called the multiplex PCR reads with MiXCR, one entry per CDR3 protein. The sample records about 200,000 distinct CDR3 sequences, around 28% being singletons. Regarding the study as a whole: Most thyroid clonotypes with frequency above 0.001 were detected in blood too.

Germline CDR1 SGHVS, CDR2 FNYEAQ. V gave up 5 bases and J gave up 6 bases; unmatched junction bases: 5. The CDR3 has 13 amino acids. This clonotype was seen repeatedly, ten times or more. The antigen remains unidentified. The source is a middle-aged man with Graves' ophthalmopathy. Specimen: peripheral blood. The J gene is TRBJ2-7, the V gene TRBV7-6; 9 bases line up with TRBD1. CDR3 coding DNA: TGTGCCAGCAGCGAAATGGACAGGGGCGAGCAGTACTTC. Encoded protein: CASSEMDRGEQYF.